This T cell receptor (beta chain) was retrieved from a study of shared clonotypes between healthy human individuals (dated by TCRdb to the early 2020s). Background on the whole study: Two women and a few men aged 18 to 49 years were included in the cohort. For each donor, CD4 naive and CD4 memory were each run on three plates, CD8 naive on two plates, and CD8 memory on one plate. To estimate repertoire size and how much clonotype sharing occurs between individuals, the study deeply sequenced the blood TCR repertoires of 5 or 6 healthy adults. To increase sequencing depth and limit assay-specific biases, different laboratories used diverse techniques to prepare libraries and sequence TCR repertoires. Per donor, leukapheresis produced somewhere between about 0.8 and 9 billion PBMCs. Study-wide conclusions, independent of this receptor: Sampling was restricted to blood, and TCR repertoires in tissues likely differ from the TCR repertoires found in blood. Compared with non-shared clonotypes, clonotypes shared by all four sorted-subset donors had higher generation probabilities. Pairwise subsampling led to the expectation that sequencing depth would affect the degree of clonotype sharing among donors. Because the study included only a small number of donors, the genetic and exposure-history diversity represented was limited. Even with the large sequencing depth, rarefaction of the sorted-subset datasets indicated that sequencing was incomplete. Sharing across a few donors was observed for approximately 4.6% of naive CD4, 3% to 3.5% of naive CD8, 2% to 2.5% of memory CD4, and about 0.38% of memory CD8 clonotypes. Naive subsets generally had larger estimated clonotype richness than memory subsets did.

Using the deep immunoSEQ assay, multiplex PCR amplified TCR CDR3 regions from genomic DNA. For each cell subset, the extracted genomic DNA was distributed evenly across all wells of several immunoSEQ 96-well plates, and each plate served as one replicate. For sorted subsets, 150 to 250 ng of genomic DNA, equivalent to tens of thousands of T cell genomes, went into each replicate PCR. Purified libraries were quantified with a Qubit 3.0 fluorometer, sized on a Bioanalyzer 2100, and re-quantified with the KAPA Library Quantification kit. A separate single-read 150-cycle Illumina NextSeq 550 flow cell was used to sequence each immunoSEQ 96-well plate. The published analysis was carried out like this. Because only junctional sequences without quality scores were contained in the immunoSEQ output, filtering matching that applied to full-length reads could not be performed. To assign V/J genes and CDR3, sequences were annotated against IMGT germline references using PyIR, a Python wrapper for IgBLAST v1.9. Any read was removed if the V/J assignment was weak (E-value above 1e-6), the CDR3 was missing, or the read contained stop codons, out-of-frame junctions, or ambiguous translated residues. A V3J clonotype was defined by an identical inferred V gene, J gene, and CDR3 amino acid sequence. Percentage overlap between repertoires was computed as shared unique clonotypes divided by the size of the smaller repertoire. Three approaches were used to assess repertoire richness: RTK rarefaction, the Chao1 estimator, and Recon v2.1 estimates of unobserved clonotypes. For all TCRbeta clonotypes obtained by the gDNA method from a handful of donors, generation probabilities were computed with OLGA. TCRdb limited this immuneACCESS table to in-frame rearrangements with V and J called. A share of clones is missing; checked studies link under half to unresolved V genes, and the rest is unexplained. V and J calls and clone size follow that table, whereas D and trimming were derived from the DNA. Recorded for this sample are under 2,000,000 clones; just under 95% of them occurred a single time. The ten largest make up 0.95% to 1.5% of the sample.

As concerns this clone: No cognate antigen has been identified for it. The record has no base qualities; no much larger clone is one base away. This sample includes further DNA sequences coding for the same CDR3.

Trimming takes 2 bases from V and 2 bases from J, and the germline ends sit 7 bases apart. From cysteine to phenylalanine, the CDR3 is 13 amino acids long. Only the CDR3 region is kept as DNA, spanning 39 bases read in frame from base 1. The germline V gene specifies SGHAT as CDR1 and FQNNGV as CDR2. For the CD8 naive samples, CD45RO-negative cells were positively selected for CCR7, yielding a CD45RA+CCR7+ population from which TemRA cells were excluded. Donors were healthy HIV-negative adults with no recently reported acute infections or vaccinations. All donors were Caucasian adults living in Nashville, Tennessee, USA. Blood was obtained by leukapheresis, after which PBMCs were separated by Ficoll-Histopaque density gradient centrifugation and cryopreserved in liquid nitrogen vapor phase. Purity and quantity of every magnetically sorted T cell population were checked by analytical flow cytometry. From each sorted fraction, genomic DNA was isolated and quantified by UV absorbance on a Nanodrop 2000c.

Sequenced material: naive CD8+ T cells sorted from blood. The sample's cell subset or site label is to be understood as: CD45RA+CCR7+. The TCR originated in a man younger than 35 in good health. The chain uses TRBV11-2 and TRBJ2-7; TRBD2 is perhaps the D gene, given 5 matching bases. The CDR3 protein sequence reads: CASSLRGPYEQYF. Here is the DNA: TGTGCCAGCAGCTTACGGGGTCCCTACGAGCAGTACTTC.